The text below deals with one T cell receptor (beta chain). The data originate from a study of T cells and Merkel cell carcinoma outcomes. Germline V gives CDR1 MDHEN, CDR2 SYDVKM. The germline V and J ends were trimmed by 3 bases and 11 bases, with 22 bases remaining between them. This CDR3 is built from 15 residues. The assay was immunoSEQ multiplex PCR, and TCRdb's table has in-frame clones only and misses some. In the table there are 5,000 to 7,500 clones, about 69% of which are singletons. Sample: tumor tissue from Merkel cell carcinoma. This sequence was found in a human donor with Merkel cell carcinoma. Some clones in this sample may be carry-over from other donors' samples. The V and J genes are TRBV28 and TRBJ1-1; tentatively, D is TRBD1 (5 bases). CDR3 nucleotide sequence: TGTGCCAGCAGTTTCAGGGAGAGGGGCCGGAGGTTGGCTTTCTTT. Translated, it gives CASSFRERGRRLAFF.